This T cell receptor beta chain originates from a study of cytomegalovirus exposure and HLA in healthy donors. In the study overall: Among the roughly 400 genotyped donors, just over 80% were placed in the Caucasian-associated ancestry cluster.

Study observations and caveats: Previously analyzed data showed that most TCR beta V segments were productive at a frequency of about 87% or about 30%.

The CDR3 covers 15 residues. Germline V lookup: CDR1 GTSNPN, CDR2 SVGIG (reference sequence). Comments on this clone: Antigen specificity is unknown.

Healthy bone marrow donors made up the donor group. This PCR relied on a set of 60 Vbeta primers and 13 Jbeta primers. The method was immunoSEQ multiplex PCR; TCRdb's version includes in-frame clones alone and lacks a portion of them. The sample lists around 130,000 clones, 80% seen once, with 3% to 4% in the top ten. This clonotype was sampled from a male donor in good health and CMV-seronegative. The rearrangement links TRBV30 to TRBJ2-5; D is perhaps TRBD2 (5 bases). The J call is doubtful: the DNA matches TRBJ2-7 better. Specimen: PBMCs. CDR3 nucleotide sequence: TGTGCCTGGAGTGTACCTGGAGGTACTCTCTACGAGCAGTACTTC. This sequence encodes CAWSVPGGTLYEQYF.